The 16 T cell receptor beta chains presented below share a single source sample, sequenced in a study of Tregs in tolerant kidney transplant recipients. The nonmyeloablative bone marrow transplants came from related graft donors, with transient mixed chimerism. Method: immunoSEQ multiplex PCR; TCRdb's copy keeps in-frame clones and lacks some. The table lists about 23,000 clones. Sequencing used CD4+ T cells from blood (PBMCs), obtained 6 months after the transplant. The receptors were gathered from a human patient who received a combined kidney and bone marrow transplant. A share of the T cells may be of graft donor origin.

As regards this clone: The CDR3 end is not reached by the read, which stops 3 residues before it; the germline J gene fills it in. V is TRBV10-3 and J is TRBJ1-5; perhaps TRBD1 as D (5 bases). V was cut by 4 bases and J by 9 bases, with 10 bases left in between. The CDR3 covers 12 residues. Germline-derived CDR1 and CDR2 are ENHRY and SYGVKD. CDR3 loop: CAISGAGGPQHF. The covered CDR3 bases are TGTGCCATCAGTGGGGCCGGGGGGCCC.

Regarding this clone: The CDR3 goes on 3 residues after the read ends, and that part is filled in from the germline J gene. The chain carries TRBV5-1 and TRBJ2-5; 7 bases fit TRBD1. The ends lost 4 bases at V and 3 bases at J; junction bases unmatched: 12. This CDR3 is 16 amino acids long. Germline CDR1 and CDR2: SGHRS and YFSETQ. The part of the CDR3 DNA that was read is TGCGCCAGCAGCCTTATTACAGGGGCCACTAAAGAGACC. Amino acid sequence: CASSLITGATKET. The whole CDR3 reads CASSLITGATKETQYF. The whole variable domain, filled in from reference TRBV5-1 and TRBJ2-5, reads KAGVTQTPRYLIKTRGQQVTLSCSPISGHRSVSWYQQTPGQGLQFLFEYFSETQRNKGNFPGRFSGRQFSNSRSEMNVSTLELGDSALYLCASSLITGATKETQYFGPGTRLLVL.

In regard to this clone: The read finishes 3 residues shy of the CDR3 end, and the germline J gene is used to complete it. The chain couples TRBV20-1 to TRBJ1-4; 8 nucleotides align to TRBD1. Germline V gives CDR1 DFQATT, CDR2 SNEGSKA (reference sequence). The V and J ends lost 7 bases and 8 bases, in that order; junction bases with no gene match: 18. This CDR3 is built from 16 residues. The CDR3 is CSVLLTQGALGEKLFF. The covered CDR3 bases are TGCAGTGTTCTCCTTACTCAGGGGGCGCTTGGGGAAAAA.

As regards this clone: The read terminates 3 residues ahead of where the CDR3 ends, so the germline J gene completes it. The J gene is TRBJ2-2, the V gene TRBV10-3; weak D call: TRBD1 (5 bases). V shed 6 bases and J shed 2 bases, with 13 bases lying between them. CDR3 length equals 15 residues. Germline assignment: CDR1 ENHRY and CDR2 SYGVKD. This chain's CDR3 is CAIRDRTVNTGELFF. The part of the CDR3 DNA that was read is TGTGCCATCAGAGACAGAACGGTAAACACCGGGGAG.

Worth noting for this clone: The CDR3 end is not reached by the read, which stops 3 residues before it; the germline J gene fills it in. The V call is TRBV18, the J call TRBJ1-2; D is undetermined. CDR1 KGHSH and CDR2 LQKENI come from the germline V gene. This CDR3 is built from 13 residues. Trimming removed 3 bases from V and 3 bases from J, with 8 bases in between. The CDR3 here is CASSPVHDYGYTF. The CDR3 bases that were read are TGTGCCAGCTCACCTGTACACGACTATGGC.

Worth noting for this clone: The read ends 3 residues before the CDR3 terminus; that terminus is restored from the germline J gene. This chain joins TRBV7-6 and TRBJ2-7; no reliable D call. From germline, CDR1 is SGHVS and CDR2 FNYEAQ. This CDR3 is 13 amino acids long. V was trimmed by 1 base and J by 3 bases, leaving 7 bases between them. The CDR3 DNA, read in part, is TGTGCCAGCAGCTTAGGGTTTAGCTACGAG. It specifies CASSLGFSYE. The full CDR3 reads CASSLGFSYEQYF.

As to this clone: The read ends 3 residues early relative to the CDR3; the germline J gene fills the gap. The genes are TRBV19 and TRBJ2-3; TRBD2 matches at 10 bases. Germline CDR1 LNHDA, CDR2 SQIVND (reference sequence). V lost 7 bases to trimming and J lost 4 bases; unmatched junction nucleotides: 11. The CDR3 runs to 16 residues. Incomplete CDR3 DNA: TGTGCCAGTAAGGTGTTAGCGGGAGGTCATTCAGATACG. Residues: CASKVLAGGHSDT. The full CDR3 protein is CASKVLAGGHSDTQYF.

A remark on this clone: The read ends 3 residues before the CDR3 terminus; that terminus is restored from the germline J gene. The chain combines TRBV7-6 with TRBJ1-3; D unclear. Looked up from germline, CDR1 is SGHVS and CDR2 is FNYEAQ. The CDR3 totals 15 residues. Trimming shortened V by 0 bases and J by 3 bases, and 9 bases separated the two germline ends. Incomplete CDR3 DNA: TGTGCCAGCAGCTTAGCGCCGGGTCTTGGAAACACC. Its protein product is CASSLAPGLGNT. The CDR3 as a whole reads CASSLAPGLGNTIYF.

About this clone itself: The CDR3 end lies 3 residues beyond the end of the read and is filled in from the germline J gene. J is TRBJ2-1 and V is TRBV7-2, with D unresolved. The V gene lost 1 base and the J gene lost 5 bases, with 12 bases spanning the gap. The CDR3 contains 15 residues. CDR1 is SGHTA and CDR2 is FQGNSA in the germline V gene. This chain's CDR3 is CASSLVAWANNEQFF. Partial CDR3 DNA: TGTGCCAGCAGCTTAGTCGCCTGGGCTAACAATGAG.

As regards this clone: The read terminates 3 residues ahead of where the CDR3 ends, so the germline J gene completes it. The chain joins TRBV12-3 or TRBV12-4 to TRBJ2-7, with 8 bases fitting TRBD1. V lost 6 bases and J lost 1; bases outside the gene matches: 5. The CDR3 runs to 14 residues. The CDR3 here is CASSPDRGSYEQYF. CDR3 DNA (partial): TGTGCCAGCAGCCCTGACAGGGGATCCTACGAG.

The chain's CDR3 is CSALLGPQGSRGYTF. The part of the CDR3 DNA that was read is TGCAGCGCCCTCCTAGGGCCGCAGGGTTCAAGAGGC. J is TRBJ1-2 and V is TRBV29-1; D may be TRBD1 (5 bases). The read terminates 3 residues ahead of where the CDR3 ends, so the germline J gene completes it. The germline V gene encodes CDR1 SQVTM and CDR2 ANQGSEA. There are 15 residues in the CDR3.

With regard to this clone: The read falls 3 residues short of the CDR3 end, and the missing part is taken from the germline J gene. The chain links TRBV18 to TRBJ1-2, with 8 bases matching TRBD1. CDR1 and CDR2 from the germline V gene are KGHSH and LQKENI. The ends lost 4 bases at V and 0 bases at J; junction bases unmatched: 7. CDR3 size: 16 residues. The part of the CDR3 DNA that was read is TGTGCCAGCTCACTAGGGACAGGAATTACTAACTATGGC. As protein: CASSLGTGITNYG. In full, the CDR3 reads CASSLGTGITNYGYTF.

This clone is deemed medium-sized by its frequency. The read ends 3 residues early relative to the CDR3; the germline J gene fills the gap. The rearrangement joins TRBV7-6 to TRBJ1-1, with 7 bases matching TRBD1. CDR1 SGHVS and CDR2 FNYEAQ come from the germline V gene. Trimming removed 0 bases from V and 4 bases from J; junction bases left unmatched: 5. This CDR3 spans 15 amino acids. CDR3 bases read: TGTGCCAGCAGCTTAGCATCTACAGGGGCCACTGAA. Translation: CASSLASTGATE. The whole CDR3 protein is CASSLASTGATEAFF.

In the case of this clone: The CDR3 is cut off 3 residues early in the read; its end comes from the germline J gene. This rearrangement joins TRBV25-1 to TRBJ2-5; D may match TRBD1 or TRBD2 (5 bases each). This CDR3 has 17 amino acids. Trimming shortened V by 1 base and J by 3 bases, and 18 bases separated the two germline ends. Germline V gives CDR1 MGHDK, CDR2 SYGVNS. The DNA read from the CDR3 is TGTGCCAGCAGTGAATTCGGGTCAGGGAGCCCCAAAGAGACC. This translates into CASSEFGSGSPKET. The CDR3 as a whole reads CASSEFGSGSPKETQYF.

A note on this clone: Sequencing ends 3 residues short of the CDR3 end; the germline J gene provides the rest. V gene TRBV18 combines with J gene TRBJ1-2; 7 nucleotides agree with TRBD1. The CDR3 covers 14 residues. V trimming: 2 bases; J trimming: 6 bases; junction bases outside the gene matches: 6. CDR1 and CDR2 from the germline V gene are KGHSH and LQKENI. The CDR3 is CASSPNQGDDGYTF. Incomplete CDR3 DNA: TGTGCCAGCTCACCAAACCAGGGGGATGATGGC.

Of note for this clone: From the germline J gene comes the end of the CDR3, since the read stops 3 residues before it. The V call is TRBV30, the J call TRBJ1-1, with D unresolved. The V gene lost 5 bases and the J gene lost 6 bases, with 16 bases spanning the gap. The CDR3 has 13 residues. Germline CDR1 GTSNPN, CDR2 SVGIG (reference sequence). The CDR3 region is CAWDSRKYSEAFF. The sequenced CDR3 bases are TGTGCCTGGGACTCGCGGAAGTACTCTGAA.